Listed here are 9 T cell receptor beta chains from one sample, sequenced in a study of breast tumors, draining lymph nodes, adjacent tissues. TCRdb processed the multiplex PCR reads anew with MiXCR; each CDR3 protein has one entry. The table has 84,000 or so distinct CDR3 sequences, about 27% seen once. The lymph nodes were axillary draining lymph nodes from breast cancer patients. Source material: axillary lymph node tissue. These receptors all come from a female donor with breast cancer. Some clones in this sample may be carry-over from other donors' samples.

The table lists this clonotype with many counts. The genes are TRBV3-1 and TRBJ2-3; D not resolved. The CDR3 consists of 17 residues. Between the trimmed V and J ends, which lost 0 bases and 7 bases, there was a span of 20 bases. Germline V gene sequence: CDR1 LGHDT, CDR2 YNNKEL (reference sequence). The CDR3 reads CASSQDYERRRPNTQYF. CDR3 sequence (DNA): TGTGCCAGCAGCCAAGATTATGAGCGACGACGCCCTAATACGCAGTATTTT.

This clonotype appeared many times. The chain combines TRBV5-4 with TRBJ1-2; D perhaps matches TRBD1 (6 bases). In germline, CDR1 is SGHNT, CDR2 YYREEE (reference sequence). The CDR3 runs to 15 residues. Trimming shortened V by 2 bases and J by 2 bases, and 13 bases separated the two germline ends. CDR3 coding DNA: TGTGCCAGCAGCTTAATACAGGGCCAAAACTATGGCTACACCTTC. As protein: CASSLIQGQNYGYTF.

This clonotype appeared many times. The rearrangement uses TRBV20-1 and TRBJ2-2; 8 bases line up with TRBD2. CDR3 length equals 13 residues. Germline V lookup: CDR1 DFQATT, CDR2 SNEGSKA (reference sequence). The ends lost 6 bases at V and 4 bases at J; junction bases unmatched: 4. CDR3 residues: CSARGASTGELFF. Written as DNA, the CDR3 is TGCAGTGCGCGGGGGGCAAGCACCGGGGAGCTGTTTTTT.

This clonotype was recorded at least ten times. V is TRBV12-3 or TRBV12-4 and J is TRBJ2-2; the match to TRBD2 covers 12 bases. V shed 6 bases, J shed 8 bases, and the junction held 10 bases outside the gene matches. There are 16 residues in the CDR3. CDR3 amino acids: CASSLTSGRVEGELFF. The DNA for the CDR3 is TGTGCCAGCAGCCTGACTAGCGGGAGAGTCGAGGGGGAGCTGTTTTTT.

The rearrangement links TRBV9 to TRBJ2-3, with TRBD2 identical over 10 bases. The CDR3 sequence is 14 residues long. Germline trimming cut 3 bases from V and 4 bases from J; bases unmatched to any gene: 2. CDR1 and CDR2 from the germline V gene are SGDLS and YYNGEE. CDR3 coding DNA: TGTGCCAGCAGCGAGAGCGGGAGGGCAGATACGCAGTATTTT. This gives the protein CASSESGRADTQYF.

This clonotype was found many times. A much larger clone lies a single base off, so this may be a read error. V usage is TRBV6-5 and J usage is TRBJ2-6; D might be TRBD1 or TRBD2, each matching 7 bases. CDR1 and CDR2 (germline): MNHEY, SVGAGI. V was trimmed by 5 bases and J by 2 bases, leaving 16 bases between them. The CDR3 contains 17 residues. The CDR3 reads CASSPMTGRAGANVLTF. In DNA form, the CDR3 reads TGTGCCAGCAGTCCGATGACAGGGAGGGCTGGGGCCAACGTCCTGACTTTC.

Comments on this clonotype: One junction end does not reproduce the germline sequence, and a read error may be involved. As DNA, the CDR3 is TGCGCCAGCAGCCAGAGGGGACAGGGCGGGGAAAAACTGTTTTTT. This gives the protein CASSQRGQGGEKLFF. The chain joins TRBV7-8 to TRBJ1-4; TRBD1 matches at 9 bases. The CDR3 runs to 15 residues. The germline V gene has CDR1 SGHVS and CDR2 FQNEAQ.

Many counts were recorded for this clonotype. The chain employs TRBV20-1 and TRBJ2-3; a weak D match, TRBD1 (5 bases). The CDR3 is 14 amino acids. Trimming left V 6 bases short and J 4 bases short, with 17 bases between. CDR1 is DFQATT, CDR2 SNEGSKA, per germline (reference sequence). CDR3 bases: TGCAGTGCCTATGGCAGGGATTGGGCAGATACGCAGTATTTT. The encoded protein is CSAYGRDWADTQYF.

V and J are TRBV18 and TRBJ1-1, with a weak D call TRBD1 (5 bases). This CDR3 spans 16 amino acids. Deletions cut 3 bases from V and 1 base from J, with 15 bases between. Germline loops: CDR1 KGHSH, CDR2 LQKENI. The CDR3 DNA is TGTGCCAGCTCACCCGAGGGAGGGGTTCGGAACACTGAAGCTTTCTTT. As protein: CASSPEGGVRNTEAFF.